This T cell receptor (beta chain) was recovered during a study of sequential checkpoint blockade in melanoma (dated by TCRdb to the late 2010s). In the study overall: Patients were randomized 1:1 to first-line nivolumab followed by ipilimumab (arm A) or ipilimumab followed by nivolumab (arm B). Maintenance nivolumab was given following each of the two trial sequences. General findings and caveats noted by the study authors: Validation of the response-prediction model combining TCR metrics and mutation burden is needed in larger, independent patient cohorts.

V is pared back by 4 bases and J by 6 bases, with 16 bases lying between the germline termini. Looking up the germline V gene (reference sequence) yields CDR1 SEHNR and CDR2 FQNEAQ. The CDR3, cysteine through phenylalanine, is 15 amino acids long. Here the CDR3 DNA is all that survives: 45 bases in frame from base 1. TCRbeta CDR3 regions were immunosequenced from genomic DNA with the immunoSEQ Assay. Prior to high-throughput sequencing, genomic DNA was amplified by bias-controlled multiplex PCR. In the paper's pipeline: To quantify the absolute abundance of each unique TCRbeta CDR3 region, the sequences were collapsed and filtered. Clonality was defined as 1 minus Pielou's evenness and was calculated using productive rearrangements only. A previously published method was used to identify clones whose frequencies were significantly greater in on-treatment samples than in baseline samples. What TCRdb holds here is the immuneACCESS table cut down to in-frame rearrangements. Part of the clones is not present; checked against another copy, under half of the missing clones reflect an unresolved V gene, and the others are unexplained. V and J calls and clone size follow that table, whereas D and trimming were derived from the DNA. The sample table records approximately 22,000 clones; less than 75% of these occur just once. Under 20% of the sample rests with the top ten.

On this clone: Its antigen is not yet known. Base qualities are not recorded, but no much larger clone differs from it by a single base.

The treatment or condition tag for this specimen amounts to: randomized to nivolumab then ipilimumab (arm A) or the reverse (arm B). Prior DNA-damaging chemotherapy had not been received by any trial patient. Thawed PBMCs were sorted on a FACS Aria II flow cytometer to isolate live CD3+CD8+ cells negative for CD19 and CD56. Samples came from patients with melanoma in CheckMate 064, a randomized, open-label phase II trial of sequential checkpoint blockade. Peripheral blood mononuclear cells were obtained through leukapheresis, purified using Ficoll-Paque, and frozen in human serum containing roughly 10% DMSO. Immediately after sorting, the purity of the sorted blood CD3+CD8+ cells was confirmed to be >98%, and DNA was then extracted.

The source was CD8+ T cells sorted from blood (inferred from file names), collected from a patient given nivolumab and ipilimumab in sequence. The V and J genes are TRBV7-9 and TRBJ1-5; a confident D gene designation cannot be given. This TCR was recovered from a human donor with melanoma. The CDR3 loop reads CASSSLSGLGQPQHF. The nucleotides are TGTGCCAGCAGCTCACTCAGTGGGCTTGGTCAGCCCCAGCATTTT.